This TCR beta chain was identified in a study of blood T cell repertoires in COVID-19. Original processing notes: Amplification with reference gene primers provided the estimates of nucleated cell counts. The protocol was immunoSEQ multiplex PCR, while the TCRdb copy is restricted to in-frame clones and leaves out a portion. The V and J calls and clone size were taken over from that table, and D and trimming were inferred from the DNA. Of more than 100,000 clones in the sample, 79% were seen once. Trimming cost V 2 bases and J 6 bases, with 9 bases left between them. The V gene's germline CDR1 is SGHKS and CDR2 YYEKEE (reference sequence). The CDR3 length is 13 residues.

This TCR derives from an elderly woman with acute or convalescent COVID-19. The sample consisted of peripheral blood. This chain uses TRBV5-5 with TRBJ1-3; tentative D call: TRBD1 (5 bases). CDR3 sequence reads: CASSFDSENTIYF. The CDR3 coding sequence is TGTGCCAGCAGCTTCGACAGCGAAAACACCATATATTTT.